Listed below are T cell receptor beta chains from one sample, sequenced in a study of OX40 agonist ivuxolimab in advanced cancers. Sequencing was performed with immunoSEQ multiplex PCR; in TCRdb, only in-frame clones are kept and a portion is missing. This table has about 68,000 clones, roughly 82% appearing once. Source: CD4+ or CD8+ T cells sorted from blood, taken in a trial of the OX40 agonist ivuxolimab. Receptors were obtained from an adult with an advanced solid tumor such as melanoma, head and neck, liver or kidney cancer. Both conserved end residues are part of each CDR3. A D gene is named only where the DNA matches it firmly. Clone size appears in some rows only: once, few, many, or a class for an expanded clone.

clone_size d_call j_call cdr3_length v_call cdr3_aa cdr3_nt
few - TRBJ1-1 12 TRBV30 CALVTLNTEAFF TGTGCCCTTGTCACTTTGAACACTGAAGCTTTCTTT
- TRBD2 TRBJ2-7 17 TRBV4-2 CASSQDPSGTGLYEQYF TGTGCCAGCAGCCAAGATCCTAGCGGGACTGGCCTCTACGAGCAGTACTTC
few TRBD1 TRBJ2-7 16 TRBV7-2 CASSRWTGPSSYEQYF TGTGCCAGCAGCCGCTGGACAGGGCCCAGCTCCTACGAGCAGTACTTC
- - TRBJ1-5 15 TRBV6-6 CASRRDERGNQPQHF TGTGCCAGCAGGCGCGATGAGAGGGGCAATCAGCCCCAGCATTTT
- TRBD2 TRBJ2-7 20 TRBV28 CARRVRLSSGLAPSLHEQYF TGTGCCAGGAGAGTCCGGTTGTCGTCGGGACTAGCACCCAGCCTCCACGAGCAGTACTTC
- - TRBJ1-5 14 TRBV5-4 CASSLGGEVMTQHF TGTGCCAGCAGCTTGGGGGGGGAGGTCATGACCCAGCATTTT
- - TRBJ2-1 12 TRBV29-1 CSATGFNNEQFF TGCAGCGCGACGGGTTTTAACAATGAGCAGTTCTTC
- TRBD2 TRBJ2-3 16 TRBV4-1 CASSQGRGGGTDTQYF TGCGCCAGCAGCCAGGGGAGGGGAGGTGGCACAGATACGCAGTATTTT
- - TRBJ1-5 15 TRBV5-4 CASSLGGQRPQPQHF TGTGCCAGCAGCTTGGGTGGGCAGAGGCCTCAGCCCCAGCATTTT
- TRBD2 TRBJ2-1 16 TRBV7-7 CASSLPSGDSYNEQFF TGTGCTAGCAGCTTGCCTAGCGGGGATTCCTACAATGAGCAGTTCTTC
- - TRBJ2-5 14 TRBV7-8 CASSPRGAGETQYF TGTGCCAGCAGCCCCAGGGGCGCTGGGGAGACCCAGTACTTC
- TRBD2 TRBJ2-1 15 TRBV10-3 CAISESKLAGSEQFF TGTGCCATCAGTGAGTCGAAACTAGCGGGATCTGAGCAGTTCTTC
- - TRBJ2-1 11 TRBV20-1 CSASEGPAEFF TGCAGTGCTAGCGAGGGACCCGCGGAGTTCTTC
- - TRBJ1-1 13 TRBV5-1 CASSPDSNTEAFF TGCGCCAGCAGCCCGGACAGTAACACTGAAGCTTTCTTT
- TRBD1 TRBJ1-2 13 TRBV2 CASSLTGADGYTF TGTGCCAGCAGCTTGACAGGGGCGGATGGCTACACCTTC
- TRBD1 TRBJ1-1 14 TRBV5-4 CASSLDRGTTEAFF TGTGCCAGCAGCTTGGACAGGGGGACGACTGAAGCTTTCTTT
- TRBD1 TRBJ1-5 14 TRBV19 CASRGQVEVEPQHF TGTGCCAGTAGGGGACAGGTCGAAGTTGAGCCCCAGCATTTT
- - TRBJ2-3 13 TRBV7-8 CASSLVQDPPQYF TGTGCCAGCAGCTTGGTCCAGGATCCTCCCCAGTATTTT
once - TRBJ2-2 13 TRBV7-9 CASSLSSTGELFF TGTGCCAGCAGCTTATCTAGCACCGGGGAGCTGTTTTTT
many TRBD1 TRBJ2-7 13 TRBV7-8 CASSPGGYLEQYF TGTGCCAGCAGCCCAGGGGGATACCTGGAGCAGTACTTC
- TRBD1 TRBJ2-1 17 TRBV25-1 CASSQSGGGSSYNEQFF TGTGCCAGCAGTCAGTCAGGGGGTGGGAGCTCCTACAATGAGCAGTTCTTC
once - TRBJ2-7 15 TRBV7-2 CASSLDLLSTYEQYF TGTGCCAGCAGCTTAGACCTCCTCTCTACCTACGAGCAGTACTTC
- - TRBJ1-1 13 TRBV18 CASSPEQGTEAFF TGTGCCAGCTCACCAGAACAGGGCACTGAAGCTTTCTTT
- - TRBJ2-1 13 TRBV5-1 CASSLPSRNEQFF TGCGCCAGCAGCTTACCTAGCCGGAATGAGCAGTTCTTC
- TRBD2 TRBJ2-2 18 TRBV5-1 CASSLGLAGGLTTGELFF TGCGCCAGCAGCTTGGGACTAGCGGGAGGTTTGACCACCGGGGAGCTGTTTTTT
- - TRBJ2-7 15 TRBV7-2 CASSGSRDTAYEQYF TGTGCCAGCAGCGGCAGCCGGGACACAGCCTACGAGCAGTACTTC
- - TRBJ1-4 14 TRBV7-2 CASSLGPQREKLFF TGTGCCAGCAGCTTAGGACCCCAGAGGGAAAAACTGTTTTTT
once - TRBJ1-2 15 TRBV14 CASSQGLGTNYGYTF TGTGCCAGCAGCCAAGGACTGGGGACAAACTATGGCTACACCTTC
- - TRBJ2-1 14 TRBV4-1 CASSQKILGDEQFF TGCGCCAGCAGCCAAAAGATCTTAGGCGATGAGCAGTTCTTC
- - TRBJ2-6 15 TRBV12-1 CAILTSSFGANVLTF TGTGCCATCCTGACTAGCTCTTTTGGGGCCAACGTCCTGACTTTC
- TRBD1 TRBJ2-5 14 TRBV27 CASSLSSGGETQYF TGTGCCAGCAGTTTATCTTCAGGGGGAGAGACCCAGTACTTC
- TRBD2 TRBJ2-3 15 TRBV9 CASSVAGGGTDTQYF TGTGCCAGCAGCGTAGCGGGAGGGGGAACAGATACGCAGTATTTT
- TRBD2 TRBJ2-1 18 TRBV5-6 CASSVGLAGVWVENEQFF TGTGCCAGCAGCGTGGGACTAGCGGGAGTCTGGGTTGAGAATGAGCAGTTCTTC
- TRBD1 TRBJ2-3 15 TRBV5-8 CASGSRGTLTDTQYF TGTGCCAGCGGATCCAGGGGGACCCTCACAGATACGCAGTATTTT
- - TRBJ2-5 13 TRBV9 CASSVDQNGPQYF TGTGCCAGCAGCGTAGACCAAAACGGGCCCCAGTACTTC
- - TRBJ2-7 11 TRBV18 CASSSGYEQYF TGTGCCAGCTCGTCGGGCTACGAGCAGTACTTC
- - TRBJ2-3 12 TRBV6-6 CASSYDRTTQYF TGTGCCAGCAGTTACGACAGAACTACGCAGTATTTT
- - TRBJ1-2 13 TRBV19 CASNGPRDYGYTF TGTGCCAGTAATGGGCCCAGGGACTATGGCTACACCTTC
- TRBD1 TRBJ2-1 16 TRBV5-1 CASSLGGTGSYNEQFF TGCGCCAGCAGCTTGGGGGGGACAGGGTCCTACAATGAGCAGTTCTTC
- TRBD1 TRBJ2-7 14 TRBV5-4 CASSLDQGDYEQYF TGTGCCAGCAGCTTGGATCAGGGGGACTACGAGCAGTACTTC